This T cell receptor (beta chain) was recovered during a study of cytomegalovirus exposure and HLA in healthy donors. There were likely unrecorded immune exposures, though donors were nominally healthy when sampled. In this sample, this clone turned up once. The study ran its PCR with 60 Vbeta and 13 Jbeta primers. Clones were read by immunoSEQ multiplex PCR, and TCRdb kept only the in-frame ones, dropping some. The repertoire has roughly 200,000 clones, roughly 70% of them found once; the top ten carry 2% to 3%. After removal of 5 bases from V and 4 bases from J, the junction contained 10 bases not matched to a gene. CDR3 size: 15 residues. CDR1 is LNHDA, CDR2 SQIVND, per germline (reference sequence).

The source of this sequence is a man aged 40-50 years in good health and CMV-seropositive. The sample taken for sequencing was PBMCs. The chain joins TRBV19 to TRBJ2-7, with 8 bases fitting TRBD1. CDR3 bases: TGTGCCAGTAGTCCGGGACAGGTCGGACATTACGAGCAGTACTTC. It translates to CASSPGQVGHYEQYF.